Sequencing of this T cell receptor beta chain was carried out in a study of T-cell reconstitution after alpha-beta-depleted transplantation in children. Study-level points and caveats: Reportedly, roughly two months post-transplant, alpha-beta T cells arose from several hundred expanded graft clones. Diversity and T-cell counts at one year after transplant derived mostly from new T cells. Several patients had high TCRbeta diversity at day 60; it came from surviving recipient T cells and thymic progenitors.

Researchers prepared the TCRbeta library using unique molecular identifiers, the study reports. TCRdb fed the PCR reads into MiXCR, producing one record per CDR3 protein. The sample yields around 300,000 distinct CDR3 sequences, 10% seen once. Looked up from germline, CDR1 is KGHSH and CDR2 is LQKENI. After removal of 1 base from V and 3 bases from J, the junction contained 12 bases not matched to a gene. The CDR3 contains 17 residues. This clonotype has only a few counts. Its target is not known. Sequencing was performed on PBMCs, taken before TCRalphabeta/CD19-depleted stem cell transplant. The chain is built from TRBV18 and TRBJ2-7; 7 nucleotides match TRBD2. The TCR originated in a boy under three years old with acute myeloid leukemia, due to receive a stem cell transplant. In DNA, the CDR3 is TGTGCCAGCTCACCACTTGGTGTGGGAGGGAGATACTACGAGCAGTACTTC. Its translation: CASSPLGVGGRYYEQYF.